The next 23 T cell receptor beta chains were all read from a single sample in a study of cytomegalovirus exposure and HLA in healthy donors. The protocol was immunoSEQ multiplex PCR, while the TCRdb copy is restricted to in-frame clones and leaves out a portion. The data contain about 250,000 clones, 87% of them singletons. Sequencing was carried out using PBMCs. These receptors all stem from a man between 18 and 35 years old in good health and CMV-seropositive.

This chain joins TRBV4-3 and TRBJ1-1; D gene uncertain. V was trimmed by 2 bases and J by 2 bases, leaving 6 bases between them. CDR1 LGHNA and CDR2 YSLEER come from the germline V gene. The CDR3 totals 13 residues. CDR3 bases: TGCGCCAGCAGCCAAACAAGAAACACTGAAGCTTTCTTT. Amino acids: CASSQTRNTEAFF.

In nucleotides, the CDR3 is TGTGCCAGCAGCTTTACAAAGGATAGCAATCAGCCCCAGCATTTT. Translated, it gives CASSFTKDSNQPQHF. The V and J genes are TRBV7-2 and TRBJ1-5; no clear D. This CDR3 has 15 residues. Germline V CDR1 and CDR2: SGHTA, FQGNSA. Deletions cut 3 bases from V and 0 bases from J, with 9 bases between.

The CDR3 DNA follows: TGTGCCAGCAGCTTATCCGGGAGCTCCTACAATGAGCAGTTCTTC. It translates to CASSLSGSSYNEQFF. The V call is TRBV7-6, the J call TRBJ2-1; a weak D match, TRBD2 (6 bases). CDR1 is SGHVS and CDR2 is FNYEAQ in the germline V gene. Trimming removed 2 bases from V and 0 bases from J, with 8 bases in between. The CDR3 covers 15 residues.

This clone was seen repeatedly, ten times or more. The chain combines TRBV2 with TRBJ2-7; unclear D gene. This CDR3 has 12 amino acids. V was clipped by 7 bases and J by 3 bases, with 10 bases between them. From germline, CDR1 is SNHLY and CDR2 FYNNEI. CDR3 region: CASTPGYYEQYF. In nucleotides, the CDR3 is TGTGCCAGCACGCCGGGCTACTACGAGCAGTACTTC.

V gene TRBV30 combines with J gene TRBJ2-1, with D uncertain. V was trimmed by 7 bases and J by 8 bases, leaving 3 bases between them. CDR1 and CDR2 (germline): GTSNPN, SVGIG (reference sequence). The CDR3 runs to 8 residues. CDR3 sequence reads: CASDEQFF. CDR3 in DNA: TGTGCCTCGGATGAGCAGTTCTTC.

This chain uses TRBV5-1 with TRBJ1-1, with a weak D call TRBD1 (6 bases). Trimming stripped 7 bases from V and 0 bases from J, with 16 bases between. The CDR3 runs to 15 residues. The germline CDR1 and CDR2 sequences are SGHRS and YFSETQ. CDR3 nucleotides: TGCGCCAGCGAGCAGGGGCCATCCCTGAACACTGAAGCTTTCTTT. Translated: CASEQGPSLNTEAFF. The full variable domain, in which reference TRBV5-1 and TRBJ1-1 provide the parts outside the CDR3, is KAGVTQTPRYLIKTRGQQVTLSCSPISGHRSVSWYQQTPGQGLQFLFEYFSETQRNKGNFPGRFSGRQFSNSRSEMNVSTLELGDSALYLCASEQGPSLNTEAFFGQGTRLTVV.

This sequence joins TRBV5-4 and TRBJ1-2; 7 positions match TRBD1. J was trimmed by 4 bases and V by 5 bases; bases with no gene match: 5. The CDR3 length is 13 residues. Per the germline V gene, CDR1 is SGHNT and CDR2 is YYREEE (reference sequence). The CDR3 DNA follows: TGTGCCAGCAGACTAGGGGGCGGCTATGGCTACACCTTC. This gives the protein CASRLGGGYGYTF.

The rearrangement joins TRBV27 to TRBJ2-7, with 11 nucleotides matching TRBD1. CDR1 is MNHEY and CDR2 is SMNVEV in the germline V gene (reference sequence). The CDR3 sequence is 17 residues long. Germline trimming cut 6 bases from V and 0 bases from J; bases unmatched to any gene: 10. CDR3 region: CASSLSGTGGYSYEQYF. The CDR3 DNA reads TGTGCCAGCAGCCTATCCGGGACAGGGGGATACTCCTACGAGCAGTACTTC.

V is TRBV5-1 and J is TRBJ2-3; TRBD1 matches at 7 bases. This CDR3 is built from 14 residues. Germline V gives CDR1 SGHRS, CDR2 YFSETQ. V lost 6 bases, J lost 4 bases, and 8 bases stayed unmatched. For the CDR3, the DNA is TGCGCCAGCATCGGATTACAGGGGTCAGATACGCAGTATTTT. This sequence encodes CASIGLQGSDTQYF. Full variable domain (outside the CDR3, taken from reference TRBV5-1 and TRBJ2-3): KAGVTQTPRYLIKTRGQQVTLSCSPISGHRSVSWYQQTPGQGLQFLFEYFSETQRNKGNFPGRFSGRQFSNSRSEMNVSTLELGDSALYLCASIGLQGSDTQYFGPGTRLTVL.

The V gene is TRBV7-9, the J gene TRBJ1-4; tentative D call: TRBD1 (6 bases). Germline V gene data show CDR1 as SEHNR and CDR2 as FQNEAQ (reference sequence). This CDR3 contains 13 residues. Trimming cost V 6 bases and J 8 bases, with 13 bases left between them. The CDR3 DNA follows: TGTGCCAGCAGTATACAGGGAGGCGAAAAACTGTTTTTT. This codes for CASSIQGGEKLFF. Variable domain in full (rest from reference TRBV7-9 and TRBJ1-4): DTGVSQNPRHKITKRGQNVTFRCDPISEHNRLYWYRQTLGQGPEFLTYFQNEAQLEKSRLLSDRFSAERPKGSFSTLEIQRTEQGDSAMYLCASSIQGGEKLFFGSGTQLSVL.

The chain joins TRBV2 to TRBJ1-3, with D hard to call. CDR1 is SNHLY and CDR2 is FYNNEI in the germline V gene. The V gene lost 11 bases and the J gene lost 1 base, with 6 bases spanning the gap. This CDR3 has 11 amino acids. CDR3 region: CAELSGNTIYF. CDR3 bases: TGTGCCGAGCTTTCTGGAAACACCATATATTTT.

The chain joins TRBV28 to TRBJ2-7; D gene unclear. The germline CDR1 and CDR2 sequences are MDHEN and SYDVKM. This CDR3 is 14 amino acids long. V was cut by 1 base and J by 2 bases, with 9 bases left in between. The CDR3 DNA reads as TGTGCCAGCAGTTTATCGTCGGCCACCTACGAGCAGTACTTC. It yields the protein CASSLSSATYEQYF.

The J gene is TRBJ2-7, the V gene TRBV5-4; TRBD1 might be the D (6 bases). Trimming cost V 4 bases and J 5 bases, with 19 bases left between them. This CDR3 has 15 amino acids. CDR1 and CDR2 from the germline V gene are SGHNT and YYREEE (reference sequence). CDR3 residues: CASSRDTYSVDEQYF. The CDR3, as DNA: TGTGCCAGCAGCCGGGACACCTACTCTGTGGACGAGCAGTACTTC.

This chain joins TRBV6-1 and TRBJ2-7; the match to TRBD2 covers 9 bases. The CDR3 is 14 amino acids. V lost 1 base, J lost 3 bases, and 1 base stayed unmatched. Germline values: CDR1 MNHNS, CDR2 SASEGT. For the CDR3, the DNA is TGTGCCAGCAGTGAAGGACTAGCGGACTACGAGCAGTACTTC. Translating it yields CASSEGLADYEQYF.

This sequence joins TRBV5-1 and TRBJ1-2, with D uncertain. The CDR3 sequence is 13 residues long. V lost 0 bases to trimming and J lost 6 bases, with 9 bases between them. Germline CDR1 is SGHRS and CDR2 is YFSETQ. The CDR3 loop reads CASSLGAGDGYTF. The CDR3 DNA is TGCGCCAGCAGCTTGGGGGCGGGTGATGGCTACACCTTC. Together with reference TRBV5-1 and TRBJ1-2, the CDR3 gives the full variable domain: KAGVTQTPRYLIKTRGQQVTLSCSPISGHRSVSWYQQTPGQGLQFLFEYFSETQRNKGNFPGRFSGRQFSNSRSEMNVSTLELGDSALYLCASSLGAGDGYTFGSGTRLTVV.

The chain is built from TRBV5-1 and TRBJ1-1; D not resolved. Germline CDR1 SGHRS, CDR2 YFSETQ. The CDR3 sequence is 14 residues long. V was shortened by 4 bases and J by 6 bases, with 16 bases between the two germline ends. The CDR3 DNA reads as TGCGCCAGCAGCCCGGGGTGGGCGCGGGCTGAAGCTTTCTTT. It is translated as CASSPGWARAEAFF.

The chain recombines TRBV4-1 with TRBJ2-5; D gene ambiguous. The CDR3 consists of 12 residues. V shed 1 base and J shed 7 bases, with 7 bases lying between them. Germline CDR1 MGHRA, CDR2 YSYEKL. The CDR3 DNA sequence: TGCGCCAGCAGCCAAGGATGGGGGACCCAGTACTTC. Translating it yields CASSQGWGTQYF.

V is TRBV19 and J is TRBJ2-2, with D uncertain. CDR1 and CDR2 (germline): LNHDA, SQIVND (reference sequence). Trimming took 5 bases from V and 9 from J, leaving 25 bases between them. The CDR3 has 17 residues. The DNA for the CDR3 is TGTGCCAGTAGTGCCACCGGGTCCCCGAGATTAGGCCGGGAGCTGTTTTTT. Amino acids: CASSATGSPRLGRELFF.

There are a few counts of this clone. V is TRBV4-1 and J is TRBJ2-7, with 8 bases matching TRBD1. CDR1 and CDR2 (germline): MGHRA, YSYEKL. V was clipped by 1 base and J by 2 bases; unmatched bases: 7. The CDR3 sequence is 16 residues long. This chain's CDR3 is CASSQGFGDRPYEQYF. DNA of the CDR3: TGCGCCAGCAGCCAAGGGTTCGGGGACAGGCCCTACGAGCAGTACTTC.

The chain joins TRBV5-6 to TRBJ2-4; D gene uncertain. Trimming left V 0 bases short and J 6 bases short, with 16 bases between. The V gene's germline CDR1 is SGHDT and CDR2 YYEEEE. The CDR3 sequence is 16 residues long. CDR3 nucleotides: TGTGCCAGCAGCTTGGAGGCCTTCAAATTGGGAAACATTCAGTACTTC. Translating gives CASSLEAFKLGNIQYF.

The genes are TRBV5-4 and TRBJ2-1, with 7 nucleotides matching TRBD2. Germline CDR1 is SGHNT and CDR2 is YYREEE (reference sequence). The CDR3 has 16 amino acids. V shed 3 bases, J shed 2 bases, and the junction held 8 bases outside the gene matches. This CDR3 is CASSSGGSTAYNEQFF. DNA for the CDR3: TGTGCCAGCAGCTCGGGCGGGAGTACGGCCTACAATGAGCAGTTCTTC.

This chain uses TRBV5-6 with TRBJ1-1; D is unclear. Germline values: CDR1 SGHDT, CDR2 YYEEEE. The V gene lost 0 bases and the J gene lost 4 bases, with 13 bases spanning the gap. The CDR3 is 15 residues long. As DNA, the CDR3 is TGTGCCAGCAGCTTGGGCCAAGGAGGAGCCACTGAAGCTTTCTTT. Protein sequence: CASSLGQGGATEAFF. Complete variable domain (other parts from reference TRBV5-6 and TRBJ1-1): DAGVTQSPTHLIKTRGQQVTLRCSPKSGHDTVSWYQQALGQGPQFIFQYYEEEERQRGNFPDRFSGHQFPNYSSELNVNALLLGDSALYLCASSLGQGGATEAFFGQGTRLTVV.

The chain has TRBV7-9 and TRBJ1-1; D unresolved. V gave up 1 base and J gave up 5 bases, with 8 bases separating them. The CDR3 consists of 13 residues. Germline loops: CDR1 SEHNR, CDR2 FQNEAQ (reference sequence). DNA of the CDR3: TGTGCCAGCAGCTTAGGAGGTAGTACTGAAGCTTTCTTT. It is translated as CASSLGGSTEAFF.